One TCR beta chain is described in this entry. Here immunoSEQ multiplex PCR was the method, and the copy in TCRdb shows in-frame clones only, minus some. The repertoire consists of roughly 55,000 clones, with roughly 80% occurring once and the leading ten covering 15% to 20%. The data stem from a study of PD-1 blockade in classical Hodgkin lymphoma. The CDR3 has 13 amino acids. Per germline, CDR1 MRHNA and CDR2 SNTAGT. Trimming stripped 11 bases from V and 6 bases from J, with 17 bases between. Each and every patient relapsed after autologous stem cell transplantation, and patients got differing brentuximab vedotin exposure. Best response was recorded as complete response, partial response or progressive disease.

This chain joins TRBV6-4 and TRBJ2-1; D possibly uses TRBD1 or TRBD2 (5 bases each). This clonotype was sampled from a human donor with classical Hodgkin lymphoma. The sample consisted of peripheral blood mononuclear cells (PBMCs), taken at baseline. CDR3 sequence reads: CAGPGRRTNEQFF. CDR3 sequence (DNA): TGTGCCGGGCCGGGACGGCGGACCAATGAGCAGTTCTTC.